This T cell receptor (beta chain) was profiled in a study of cytomegalovirus exposure and HLA in healthy donors. Study-wide results and limits: Most sequenced TCRs were rare (though some public TCRs occurred in many donors). In a later analysis, CMV-associated beta chains were mostly HLA-associated, it appeared. Being productive about 87% or about 30% of the time was typical of most TCR beta V segments in an earlier analysis. Reports indicate that TCR beta sequences accurately predicted the HLA-A and HLA-B alleles of most subjects.

Comment on this clone: Its antigen is not known.

CDR1 LNHDA and CDR2 SQIVND come from the germline V gene (reference sequence). V lost 0 bases and J lost 7; bases outside the gene matches: 11. This CDR3 comprises 17 residues. PCR was performed using 60 Vbeta and 13 Jbeta primers. Generated by immunoSEQ multiplex PCR, the TCRdb table keeps only in-frame clones and is missing some. The data contain roughly 190,000 clones, roughly 80% of them seen just once; the ten biggest clones take up around 4%. V usage is TRBV19 and J usage is TRBJ1-2; 10 bases are a match to TRBD1. The clonotype was recovered from a man in his forties or fifties in good health and CMV-seronegative. What was sequenced was PBMCs. The CDR3 loop reads CASSIDQTGGIRTGYTF. CDR3 sequence (DNA): TGTGCCAGTAGTATAGATCAGACAGGGGGCATTCGGACTGGCTACACCTTC. The whole variable domain, filled in from reference TRBV19 and TRBJ1-2, reads DGGITQSPKYLFRKEGQNVTLSCEQNLNHDAMYWYRQDPGQGLRLIYYSQIVNDFQKGDIAEGYSVSREKKESFPLTVTSAQKNPTAFYLCASSIDQTGGIRTGYTFGSGTRLTVV.